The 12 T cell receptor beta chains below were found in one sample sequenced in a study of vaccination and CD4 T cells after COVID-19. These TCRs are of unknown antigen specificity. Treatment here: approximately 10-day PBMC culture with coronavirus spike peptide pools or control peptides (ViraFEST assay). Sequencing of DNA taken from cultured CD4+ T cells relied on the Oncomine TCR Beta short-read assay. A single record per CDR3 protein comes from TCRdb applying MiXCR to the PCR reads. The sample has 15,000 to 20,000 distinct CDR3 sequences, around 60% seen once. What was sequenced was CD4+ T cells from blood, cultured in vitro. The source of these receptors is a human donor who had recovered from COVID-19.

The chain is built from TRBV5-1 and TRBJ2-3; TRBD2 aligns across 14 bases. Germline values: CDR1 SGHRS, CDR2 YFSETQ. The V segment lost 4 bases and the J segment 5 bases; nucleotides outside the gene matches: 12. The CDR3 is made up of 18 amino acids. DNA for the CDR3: TGCGCCAGCAGCCCGGGACTAGCGGGAGCTCCTGGGGGAGATACGCAGTATTTT. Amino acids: CASSPGLAGAPGGDTQYF.

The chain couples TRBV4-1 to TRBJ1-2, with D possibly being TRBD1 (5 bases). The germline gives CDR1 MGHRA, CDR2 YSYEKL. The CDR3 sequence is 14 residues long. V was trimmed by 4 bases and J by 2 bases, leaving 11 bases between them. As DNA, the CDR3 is TGCGCCAGCAGCCGGGACCAAGTAAACTATGGCTACACCTTC. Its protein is CASSRDQVNYGYTF.

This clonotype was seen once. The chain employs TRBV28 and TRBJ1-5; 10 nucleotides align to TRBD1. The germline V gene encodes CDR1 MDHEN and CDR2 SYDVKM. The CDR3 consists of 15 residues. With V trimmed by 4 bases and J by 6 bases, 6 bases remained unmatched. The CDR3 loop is CASSSGQGPSQPQHF. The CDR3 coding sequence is TGTGCCAGCAGTTCGGGACAGGGGCCGAGTCAGCCCCAGCATTTT.

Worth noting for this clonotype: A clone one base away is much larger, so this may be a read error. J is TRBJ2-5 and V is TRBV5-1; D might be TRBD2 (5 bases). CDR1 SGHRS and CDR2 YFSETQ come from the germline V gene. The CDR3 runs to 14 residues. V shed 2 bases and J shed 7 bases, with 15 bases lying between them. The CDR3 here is CASSFGLRGGTQYF. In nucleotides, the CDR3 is TGCGCCAGCAGCTTCGGTCTACGAGGAGGGACCCAGTACTTC.

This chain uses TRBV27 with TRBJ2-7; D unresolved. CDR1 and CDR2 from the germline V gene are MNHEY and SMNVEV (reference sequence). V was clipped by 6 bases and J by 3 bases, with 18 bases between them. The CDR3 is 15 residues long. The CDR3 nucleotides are TGTGCCAGCAGACGTGCCGGGCCACCAAACTACGAGCAGTACTTC. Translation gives CASRRAGPPNYEQYF.

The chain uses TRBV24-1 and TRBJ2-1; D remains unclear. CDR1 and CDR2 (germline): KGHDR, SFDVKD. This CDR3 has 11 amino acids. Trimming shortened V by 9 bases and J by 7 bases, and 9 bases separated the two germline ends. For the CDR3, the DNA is TGTGCCACCCGAGGACCGAATGAGCAGTTCTTC. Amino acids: CATRGPNEQFF.

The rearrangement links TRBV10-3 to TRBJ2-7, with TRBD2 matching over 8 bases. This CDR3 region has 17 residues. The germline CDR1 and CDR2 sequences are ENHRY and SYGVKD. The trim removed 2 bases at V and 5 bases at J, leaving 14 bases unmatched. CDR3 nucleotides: TGTGCCATCAGTGAGACCCAACTAGCGGCCGAAATCCACGAGCAGTACTTC. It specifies CAISETQLAAEIHEQYF.

The CDR3 is CASSQLWRGARTDTQYF. The CDR3 coding sequence is TGTGCCAGCAGCCAACTTTGGAGGGGGGCGCGCACAGATACGCAGTATTTT. The V and J genes are TRBV3-1 and TRBJ2-3; D may match TRBD1 or TRBD2 (6 bases each). The germline gives CDR1 LGHDT, CDR2 YNNKEL (reference sequence). Trimming shortened V by 2 bases and J by 1 base, and 16 bases separated the two germline ends. The CDR3 is made up of 17 amino acids.

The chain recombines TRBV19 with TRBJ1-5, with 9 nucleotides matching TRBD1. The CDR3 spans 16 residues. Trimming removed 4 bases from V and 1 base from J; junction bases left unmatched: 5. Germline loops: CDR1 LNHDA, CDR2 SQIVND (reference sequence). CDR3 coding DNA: TGTGCCAGTAGTAGGACAGGGGTCGACAGCAATCAGCCCCAGCATTTT. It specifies CASSRTGVDSNQPQHF.

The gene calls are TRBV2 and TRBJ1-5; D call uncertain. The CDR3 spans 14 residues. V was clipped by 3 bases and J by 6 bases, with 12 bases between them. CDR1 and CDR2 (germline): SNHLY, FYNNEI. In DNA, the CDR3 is TGTGCCAGCAGTGAGAGTACAGAGACTCAGCCCCAGCATTTT. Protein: CASSESTETQPQHF. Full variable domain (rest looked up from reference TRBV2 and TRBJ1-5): EPEVTQTPSHQVTQMGQEVILRCVPISNHLYFYWYRQILGQKVEFLVSFYNNEISEKSEIFDDQFSVERPDGSNFTLKIRSTKLEDSAMYFCASSESTETQPQHFGDGTRLSIL.

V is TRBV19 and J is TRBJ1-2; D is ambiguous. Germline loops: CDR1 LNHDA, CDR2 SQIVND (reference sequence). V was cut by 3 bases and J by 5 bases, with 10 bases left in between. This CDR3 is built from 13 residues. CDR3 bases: TGTGCCAGTAGTATCAGCGGGCAGTATGGCTACACCTTC. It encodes CASSISGQYGYTF. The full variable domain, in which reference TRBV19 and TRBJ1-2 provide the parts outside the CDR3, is DGGITQSPKYLFRKEGQNVTLSCEQNLNHDAMYWYRQDPGQGLRLIYYSQIVNDFQKGDIAEGYSVSREKKESFPLTVTSAQKNPTAFYLCASSISGQYGYTFGSGTRLTVV.

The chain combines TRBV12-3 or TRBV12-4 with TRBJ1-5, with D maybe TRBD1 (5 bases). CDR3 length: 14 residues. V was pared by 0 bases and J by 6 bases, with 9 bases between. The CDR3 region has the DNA TGTGCCAGCAGTTTAGCGATGAGGGGTCAGCCCCAGCATTTT. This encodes CASSLAMRGQPQHF.